Listed below are T cell receptor beta chains from one sample, sequenced in a study of kidney transplant recipient with SARS-CoV-2 infection. Via MiXCR, TCRdb re-called the reads, giving one row per CDR3 protein. The top ten clones hold roughly 7.3% of a sample with fewer than 250,000 distinct CDR3 sequences, about 28% of them seen once. The starting material was a blood sample, obtained at baseline and around day 120 from a kidney transplant recipient. The receptors originated from a male patient in his 30s who had COVID-19 and was a kidney transplant recipient. Some of the T cells may derive from the graft donor. The CDR3 runs from the conserved cysteine through the conserved F or W. A D gene is named only where the DNA matches it firmly. The size field is filled for only some rows; it gives once, few, many or a size class.

V gene	D gene	J gene	clone size	CDR3 protein	CDR3 DNA
TRBV6-6	NA	TRBJ2-3	many	CAARGGGDTQYF	TGTGCCGCCAGAGGGGGGGGAGATACGCAGTATTTT
TRBV19	NA	TRBJ2-7	many	CASSLRGRADEQYF	TGTGCCAGTAGTTTACGGGGTAGGGCCGACGAGCAGTACTTC
TRBV11-1	TRBD1	TRBJ2-7	many	CASSLDEGQGAYEQYF	TGTGCCAGCAGCTTAGACGAGGGACAGGGGGCCTACGAGCAGTACTTC
TRBV6-4	TRBD2	TRBJ2-3	NA	CASSGTSGADTQYF	TGTGCCAGCAGTGGGACTAGCGGGGCGGATACGCAGTATTTT
TRBV6-9	NA	TRBJ1-2	many	CASSWIRPYGKTYGYTF	TGTGCCAGCAGTTGGATCCGGCCTTACGGAAAGACCTATGGCTACACCTTC
TRBV7-9	TRBD1	TRBJ2-5	NA	CASGLFSGTGGGETQYF	TGTGCCAGCGGCTTATTCTCTGGGACAGGGGGCGGGGAGACCCAGTACTTC
TRBV11-3	NA	TRBJ1-2	many	CASSVLCDLGKTYGYTF	TGTGCCAGCAGCGTCCTTTGCGATCTCGGAAAGACCTATGGCTACACCTTC
TRBV5-1	NA	TRBJ2-7	many	CASSYRLGSSYEQYF	TGCGCCAGCAGCTACCGACTGGGAAGCTCCTACGAGCAGTACTTC
TRBV19	NA	TRBJ2-2	many	CASSGGTLNTGELFF	TGTGCCAGTAGTGGGGGGACCCTAAACACCGGGGAGCTGTTTTTT
TRBV30	NA	TRBJ1-2	many	CAWECVRYRKTYGYTF	TGTGCCTGGGAATGTGTGCGTTATAGAAAGACCTACGGCTACACCTTC
TRBV28	TRBD1	TRBJ1-4	many	CASSFLGQGVPEKLFF	TGTGCCAGCAGTTTTTTAGGACAGGGGGTTCCTGAAAAACTGTTTTTT
TRBV12-3/TRBV12-4	NA	TRBJ2-7	many	CASSPVSQVDEQYF	TGTGCCAGCAGTCCCGTAAGCCAGGTGGACGAGCAGTACTTC
TRBV16	NA	TRBJ1-2	many	CASSFRRVVRKTYGYTF	TGTGCCAGCAGCTTTAGGCGGGTCGTTAGAAAGACCTATGGCTACACCTTC
TRBV7-6	NA	TRBJ2-5	many	CASSFIQQETQYF	TGTGCCAGCAGCTTTATACAGCAAGAGACCCAGTACTTC
TRBV5-4	TRBD2	TRBJ2-3	few	CASSLALAGGPTDTQYF	TGTGCCAGCAGCTTGGCCCTAGCGGGAGGGCCCACAGATACGCAGTATTTT
TRBV9	NA	TRBJ2-3	NA	CASSVRGASTDTQYF	TGTGCCAGCAGCGTTCGGGGGGCTAGCACAGATACGCAGTATTTT
TRBV29-1	TRBD2	TRBJ2-3	NA	CSVHTSGKALSDTQYF	TGCAGCGTCCACACTAGCGGGAAAGCCTTATCAGATACGCAGTATTTT
TRBV3-1	TRBD2	TRBJ2-3	many	CASTLTSGSGDTQYF	TGTGCCAGCACCCTGACTAGCGGGAGTGGAGATACGCAGTATTTT
TRBV5-6	TRBD2	TRBJ2-7	many	CASSGLGQRGPYEQYF	TGTGCCAGCAGCGGACTGGGCCAGCGGGGCCCCTACGAGCAGTACTTC
TRBV5-8	NA	TRBJ1-2	many	CASVSHHPRKTYGYTF	TGTGCCAGCGTAAGCCATCATCCACGAAAGACCTATGGCTACACCTTC
TRBV28	NA	TRBJ1-3	NA	CASSLSTRPGSTIYF	TGTGCCAGCAGTTTATCGACCAGGCCTGGAAGCACCATATATTTT
TRBV6-5	NA	TRBJ1-2	many	CASSFSVECRKTYGYTF	TGTGCCAGCAGTTTTTCGGTGGAATGTAGAAAGACCTATGGCTACACCTTC
TRBV19	NA	TRBJ1-4	many	CASSNPSTGLVEATNEKLFF	TGTGCCAGTAGTAACCCCTCGACAGGTCTTGTTGAAGCAACTAATGAAAAACTGTTTTTT
TRBV2	NA	TRBJ1-1	NA	CASSGDGSVAGVAFF	TGTGCCAGCAGTGGGGACGGCTCGGTGGCCGGGGTAGCTTTCTTT
TRBV5-4	TRBD1	TRBJ1-2	many	CASRRDRNYGYTF	TGTGCCAGCAGACGGGACAGGAACTATGGCTACACCTTC
TRBV6-1	NA	TRBJ2-3	few	CATEAGRGLRDTQYF	TGTGCCACCGAGGCAGGCAGGGGATTGAGAGATACGCAGTATTTT
TRBV11-2	NA	TRBJ1-2	many	CASSRTTTSRKTYGYTF	TGTGCCAGCAGCAGGACGACAACAAGCAGAAAGACCTATGGCTACACCTTC
TRBV13	NA	TRBJ2-7	many	CASSSLRLGIEQYF	TGTGCCAGCAGCTCCCTCAGACTAGGAATCGAGCAGTACTTC
TRBV5-5	NA	TRBJ2-7	many	CASSLGLGTYEQYF	TGTGCCAGCAGCTTGGGGCTAGGCACCTACGAGCAGTACTTC
TRBV19	TRBD1	TRBJ1-4	many	CASSIGDREVEKLFF	TGTGCCAGTAGTATAGGCGACAGGGAGGTCGAAAAACTGTTTTTT
TRBV5-1	NA	TRBJ2-7	many	CASSLVNAGGYEQYF	TGCGCCAGCAGCTTGGTAAACGCCGGGGGCTACGAGCAGTACTTC
TRBV12-3/TRBV12-4	NA	TRBJ1-2	many	CASSLQNSFRKTYGYTF	TGTGCCAGCAGTTTGCAAAACAGCTTCCGAAAGACCTATGGCTACACCTTC
TRBV4-1	TRBD1	TRBJ1-4	many	CASSQPFLLTGGDEKLFF	TGCGCCAGCAGCCAACCGTTCCTCTTGACAGGGGGGGATGAAAAACTGTTTTTT
TRBV6-5	NA	TRBJ2-5	few	CASSYGISGRLETQYF	TGTGCCAGCAGTTACGGGATTAGCGGAAGATTGGAGACCCAGTACTTC
TRBV7-9	NA	TRBJ2-7	many	CASSSSRTNFSPYF	TGTGCCAGCAGCTCCTCTAGGACTAACTTTTCCCCCTACTTC
TRBV7-2	NA	TRBJ1-2	few	CASSTRIRDGKTYGYTF	TGTGCCAGCAGCACGCGGATCAGAGACGGAAAGACCTATGGCTACACCTTC
TRBV25-1	NA	TRBJ2-1	few	CASSTGWRSGDEQFF	TGTGCCAGCAGCACGGGATGGAGGAGTGGGGATGAGCAGTTCTTC
TRBV2	TRBD2	TRBJ2-3	NA	CASKINVVTGGGRTDTQYF	TGTGCCAGCAAAATTAACGTCGTGACGGGAGGCGGGCGCACAGATACGCAGTATTTT
TRBV7-2	TRBD2	TRBJ2-2	few	CASSTSGNTGELFF	TGTGCCAGCAGCACTAGCGGAAACACCGGGGAGCTGTTTTTT
TRBV9	NA	TRBJ1-2	NA	CASAIEYSRKTNGYTF	TGTGCCAGCGCCATCGAGTACTCAAGAAAGACCAATGGCTACACCTTC
TRBV20-1	NA	TRBJ2-5	few	CSARGGGGSTQYF	TGCAGTGCCCGAGGGGGGGGGGGATCGACCCAGTACTTC
TRBV19	NA	TRBJ2-7	many	CASSRQANSYEQYF	TGTGCCAGTAGTAGACAGGCGAACTCCTACGAGCAGTACTTC
TRBV12-3/TRBV12-4	TRBD2	TRBJ2-6	few	CASSLRYLAGGFISGANVLTF	TGTGCCAGCAGCCTACGTTATCTCGCGGGAGGGTTTATATCTGGGGCCAACGTCCTGACTTTC
TRBV5-6	NA	TRBJ2-7	many	CASSFLTGGYEQYF	TGTGCCAGCAGCTTTTTGACTGGGGGGTACGAGCAGTACTTC
TRBV30	TRBD2	TRBJ2-5	many	CAWRTSGEETQYF	TGTGCCTGGCGGACTAGCGGGGAAGAGACCCAGTACTTC
TRBV12-3/TRBV12-4	NA	TRBJ1-2	many	CASSCGVTAGKTYGYTF	TGTGCCAGCAGTTGCGGTGTCACAGCAGGAAAGACCTATGGCTACACCTTC
TRBV5-4	NA	TRBJ2-5	NA	CASSLVYEETQYF	TGTGCCAGCAGCTTGGTATATGAAGAGACCCAGTACTTC
TRBV14	NA	TRBJ2-3	many	CASVKGQPTDTQYF	TGTGCCAGCGTTAAAGGACAGCCCACAGATACGCAGTATTTT
TRBV10-3	NA	TRBJ1-5	many	CAISESVGYQQPQHF	TGTGCCATCAGTGAGTCGGTGGGATACCAGCAGCCCCAGCATTTT
TRBV6-6	NA	TRBJ1-5	many	CASSFLGALEPQHF	TGTGCCAGCAGTTTTCTAGGGGCCTTGGAGCCCCAGCATTTT
TRBV11-2	NA	TRBJ2-1	NA	CATREGTYNEQFF	TGTGCCACCAGAGAGGGGACCTACAATGAGCAGTTCTTC
TRBV30	NA	TRBJ1-2	many	CAWSQMRYRKTYGYTF	TGTGCCTGGTCTCAGATGCGTTATAGAAAGACCTATGGCTACACCTTC
TRBV30	TRBD2	TRBJ2-7	many	CAWRTTSGYARSYEQYF	TGTGCCTGGAGGACGACTAGCGGGTACGCCAGATCCTACGAGCAGTACTTC
TRBV20-1	TRBD2	TRBJ2-7	few	CSANRGGTYEQYF	TGCAGTGCTAATCGGGGGGGGACCTACGAGCAGTACTTC
TRBV19	NA	TRBJ1-5	many	CATGKGLDQPQHF	TGTGCCACTGGGAAGGGGCTCGATCAGCCCCAGCATTTT
TRBV7-9	NA	TRBJ1-2	once	CAGSLRGGGGYTF	TGTGCCGGCAGCTTAAGAGGGGGTGGTGGCTACACCTTC
TRBV19	NA	TRBJ1-2	many	CASSRVGTNRKTYGYTF	TGTGCCAGTAGTCGCGTAGGGACAAATCGAAAGACCTATGGCTACACCTTC
TRBV7-6	NA	TRBJ2-1	few	CASSLAGQSSEQFF	TGTGCCAGCAGCTTAGCCGGACAATCGAGTGAGCAGTTCTTC
TRBV28	NA	TRBJ1-4	many	CASSLPGQTYNEKLFF	TGTGCCAGCAGTTTACCCGGACAGACCTATAATGAAAAACTGTTTTTT